The 22 T cell receptor beta chains in this list originate from one sample, sequenced in a study of identical twins. A single record per CDR3 protein comes from TCRdb applying MiXCR to the 5' RACE reads. The sample shows more than 600,000 distinct CDR3 sequences, 18% of them seen only once. These data are also associated with another study on T cells expressing NK-cell markers.

The specimen was PBMCs. Receptors originate from a woman in her late teens or twenties in good health.

This clonotype was observed a handful of times. The J gene is TRBJ2-1, the V gene TRBV6-1; D is perhaps TRBD1 (6 bases). Germline V gives CDR1 MNHNS, CDR2 SASEGT. This CDR3 spans 16 amino acids. With 1 base removed from V and 9 bases from J, the gap between germline ends came to 19 bases. The CDR3 region is CASSEVGGTMYSEQFF. The CDR3 DNA reads TGTGCCAGCAGTGAAGTTGGGGGCACAATGTATAGTGAGCAGTTCTTC.

The chain has TRBV6-5 and TRBJ1-2, with a weak D call TRBD1 (5 bases). V was cut by 0 bases and J by 4 bases, with 9 bases left in between. Germline assignment: CDR1 MNHEY and CDR2 SVGAGI. This CDR3 is built from 14 residues. CDR3 in DNA: TGTGCCAGCAGTTACTCCAGGGTGGCCTATGGCTACACCTTC. Amino acid sequence: CASSYSRVAYGYTF.

The chain carries TRBV28 and TRBJ2-7; 9 nucleotides align to TRBD1. Germline lookup yields CDR1 MDHEN and CDR2 SYDVKM. CDR3 length equals 16 residues. Germline trimming cut 4 bases from V and 6 bases from J; bases unmatched to any gene: 13. The CDR3 sequence is CASSSDRYRDRVEQYF. The DNA of the CDR3 is TGTGCCAGCAGTTCAGACCGATACCGGGACAGGGTCGAGCAGTACTTC.

This clonotype came up a few times. The V call is TRBV20-1, the J call TRBJ2-7; D assignment may be TRBD1 or TRBD2 (5 bases each). The germline V and J ends were trimmed by 3 bases and 2 bases, with 8 bases remaining between them. The CDR3 covers 12 residues. Germline CDR1 DFQATT, CDR2 SNEGSKA (reference sequence). The CDR3 region has the DNA TGCAGTGCTAGCGGGACCCCCTACGAGCAGTACTTC. This codes for CSASGTPYEQYF.

This chain connects TRBV5-1 to TRBJ2-2; 10 bases match TRBD2. Germline trimming cut 6 bases from V and 4 bases from J; bases unmatched to any gene: 3. This CDR3 comprises 14 residues. Germline lookup yields CDR1 SGHRS and CDR2 YFSETQ. CDR3 coding DNA: TGCGCCAGCACTAGCGGGAGAGGCACCGGGGAGCTGTTTTTT. Translation gives CASTSGRGTGELFF.

The chain recombines TRBV29-1 with TRBJ2-5; D is perhaps TRBD1 (5 bases). The better agreement between TRBJ2-1 and the DNA end casts doubt on the J call. This CDR3 comprises 13 residues. Germline CDR1 is SQVTM and CDR2 is ANQGSEA. DNA of the CDR3: TGCAGCGTTAAACAACAGGCCCAAGAGACCCAGTTCTTC. Encoded protein: CSVKQQAQETQFF.

The chain recombines TRBV5-5 with TRBJ2-3; TRBD1 agrees at 7 bases. Germline V lookup: CDR1 SGHKS, CDR2 YYEKEE (reference sequence). The length of the CDR3 is 14 residues. V shed 2 bases, J shed 10 bases, and the junction held 10 bases outside the gene matches. For the CDR3, the DNA is TGTGCCAGCAGCTTAGGTGGTCGACAGGGCTCGCAGTATTTT. It translates to CASSLGGRQGSQYF.

The CDR3 here is CASSAISGTRTGELFF. The CDR3 DNA is TGTGCCAGCAGCGCTATATCTGGGACTAGAACCGGGGAGCTGTTTTTT. The V and J genes are TRBV9 and TRBJ2-2, with 8 bases aligning to TRBD2. V shed 3 bases, J shed 5 bases, and the junction held 9 bases outside the gene matches. Germline values: CDR1 SGDLS, CDR2 YYNGEE. The CDR3 covers 16 residues.

This clonotype was detected only a few times. The chain is built from TRBV24-1 and TRBJ2-3; D is possibly TRBD2 (6 bases). The length of the CDR3 is 15 residues. The germline CDR1 and CDR2 sequences are KGHDR and SFDVKD. The V end lost 3 bases, the J end lost 5 bases, and 14 bases lay between the germline ends. CDR3 sequence reads: CATSDQGGIGDTQYF. In DNA, the CDR3 is TGTGCCACCAGTGATCAAGGCGGGATCGGAGATACGCAGTATTTT.

This sequence joins TRBV20-1 and TRBJ2-1, with TRBD2 matching 10 bases. Germline CDR1 is DFQATT and CDR2 is SNEGSKA (reference sequence). J was trimmed by 7 bases and V by 0 bases; bases with no gene match: 6. This CDR3 has 15 residues. This CDR3 is CSARDGLAGENEQFF. The CDR3 nucleotides read TGCAGTGCTAGAGATGGTCTAGCGGGGGAGAATGAGCAGTTCTTC.

A few counts support this clonotype. V gene TRBV6-5 combines with J gene TRBJ2-7, with D possibly being TRBD2 (5 bases). V was shortened by 4 bases and J by 1 base, with 11 bases between the two germline ends. The CDR3 contains 14 residues. From germline, CDR1 is MNHEY and CDR2 SVGAGI. CDR3 DNA: TGTGCCAGCAGTTCCGGGGAATTGTCCTACGAGCAGTACTTC. This codes for CASSSGELSYEQYF.

The chain combines TRBV5-1 with TRBJ2-1; 8 nucleotides match TRBD1. In germline, CDR1 is SGHRS, CDR2 YFSETQ. The length of the CDR3 is 13 residues. V was clipped by 7 bases and J by 7 bases; unmatched bases: 7. The CDR3 spells CASYPGQGNEQFF. The CDR3 DNA follows: TGCGCCAGCTACCCCGGACAGGGTAATGAGCAGTTCTTC.

A few counts support this clonotype. The chain carries TRBV7-2 and TRBJ2-5; 9 bases are a match to TRBD2. The CDR3 is made up of 16 amino acids. Germline V gene sequence: CDR1 SGHTA, CDR2 FQGNSA. The V segment lost 4 bases and the J segment 2 bases; nucleotides outside the gene matches: 8. The chain's CDR3 is CASSYKASGIQETQYF. DNA for the CDR3: TGTGCCAGCAGCTATAAGGCTAGCGGGATACAAGAGACCCAGTACTTC.

The chain links TRBV25-1 to TRBJ2-1; maybe TRBD2 (5 bases). Germline V gives CDR1 MGHDK, CDR2 SYGVNS. V lost 1 base and J lost 2, with 9 bases in between. The CDR3 covers 15 residues. The DNA for the CDR3 is TGTGCCAGCAGTGAATCGGGAAATCCCTACAATGAGCAGTTCTTC. This sequence encodes CASSESGNPYNEQFF.

The rearrangement joins TRBV6-6 to TRBJ1-5; the D is unclear. Germline-derived CDR1 and CDR2 are MNHNY and SVGAGI (reference sequence). This CDR3 region has 12 residues. V was cut by 7 bases and J by 7 bases, with 11 bases left in between. CDR3 DNA sequence: TGTGCCAGCACGAGTGTAGGACAGCCCCAGCATTTT. Protein sequence: CASTSVGQPQHF.

The CDR3 DNA reads as TGTGCCACCAGCAGTCGACAGCCCTCTGGGGCCAACGTCCTGACTTTC. This translates into CATSSRQPSGANVLTF. The rearrangement joins TRBV15 to TRBJ2-6; a possible D gene is TRBD1 (5 bases). This CDR3 spans 16 amino acids. Trimming left V 3 bases short and J 0 bases short, with 9 bases between. Germline V lookup: CDR1 LNHNV, CDR2 YYDKDF (reference sequence).

The chain uses TRBV6-5 and TRBJ2-7; 7 nucleotides agree with TRBD2. This CDR3 spans 18 amino acids. With 4 bases clipped from V and 2 bases from J, the junction kept 17 bases outside the gene matches. Germline CDR1 is MNHEY and CDR2 is SVGAGI. The CDR3 is CASSSPRASGTRPYEQYF. Written as DNA, the CDR3 is TGTGCCAGCAGTTCCCCGCGGGCTAGCGGAACCCGACCCTACGAGCAGTACTTC.

The chain employs TRBV15 and TRBJ1-1; the match to TRBD1 covers 7 bases. The V gene end was trimmed by 4 bases and the J gene end by 4 bases; junction bases not matched to a gene: 9. Germline V gene lookup returns CDR1 LNHNV and CDR2 YYDKDF (reference sequence). CDR3 size: 15 residues. This CDR3 reads CATSTMTGRFTEAFF. The CDR3 coding sequence is TGTGCCACCAGCACGATGACAGGGAGGTTCACTGAAGCTTTCTTT.

The chain is built from TRBV29-1 and TRBJ2-5, with D maybe TRBD2 (5 bases). CDR3 length: 11 amino acids. In germline, CDR1 is SQVTM, CDR2 ANQGSEA. V was shortened by 5 bases and J by 6 bases, with 10 bases between the two germline ends. The DNA for the CDR3 is TGCAGCGTTTACGGGGAGAAGACCCAGTACTTC. This gives the protein CSVYGEKTQYF.

At least ten counts were recorded for this clonotype. The CDR3 DNA sequence: TGTGCCAGCAGCATACGGAGGAACACTGAAGCTTTCTTT. Translated: CASSIRRNTEAFF. This chain joins TRBV5-5 and TRBJ1-1; no reliable D call. The CDR3 covers 13 residues. Trimming left V 4 bases short and J 1 base short, with 8 bases between. Looked up from germline, CDR1 is SGHKS and CDR2 is YYEKEE (reference sequence). Looking up the rest from reference TRBV5-5 and TRBJ1-1 gives the full variable domain: DAGVTQSPTHLIKTRGQQVTLRCSPISGHKSVSWYQQVLGQGPQFIFQYYEKEERGRGNFPDRFSARQFPNYSSELNVNALLLGDSALYLCASSIRRNTEAFFGQGTRLTVV.

In its sample, this clonotype was seen once. This rearrangement joins TRBV7-2 to TRBJ2-1, with TRBD2 identical over 8 bases. The CDR3 consists of 15 residues. Germline V gene sequence: CDR1 SGHTA, CDR2 FQGNSA. Germline trimming cut 4 bases from V and 10 bases from J; bases unmatched to any gene: 12. This CDR3 is CASSSPGTRKGEQFF. In DNA, the CDR3 is TGTGCCAGCAGCTCCCCGGGGACTAGAAAAGGCGAGCAGTTCTTC.

The genes are TRBV29-1 and TRBJ2-3, with unresolved D. The CDR3 has 15 amino acids. Germline V gene sequence: CDR1 SQVTM, CDR2 ANQGSEA. V gave up 6 bases and J gave up 0 bases, with 16 bases separating them. The DNA of the CDR3 is TGCAGCGTCACCCGGCCTGCGGTTAGCACAGATACGCAGTATTTT. It encodes CSVTRPAVSTDTQYF.